This TCR beta chain is from a study of regulatory T cells in long-lasting Graves disease (dated by TCRdb to about 2021). The study in broad terms: Antithyroid drugs had been taken for less than 3 months by newly diagnosed Graves' disease patients. This study used TCR sequencing and RNA sequencing of peripheral blood to compare persistent Graves' disease patients against newly diagnosed Graves' disease patients. The study took place in China and was registered as a clinical trial. A total of 33 samples underwent TCR sequencing: about 13 from persistent and roughly 20 from newly diagnosed Graves' disease patients. General findings and caveats noted by the study authors: Persistent patients shared more public clonotypes among themselves (around 3,000) than newly diagnosed patients did (roughly 920). Persistent Graves' disease patients showed lower TCR Shannon entropy and fewer highly expanded clones than newly diagnosed patients, suggesting clonal expansion. The study examined only peripheral blood because the primary lesion, thyroid tissue, could not be accessed. The authors acknowledged the small sample size as a limitation that may reduce accuracy. Sequencing and analysis were limited to the TCR beta chain.

Library method: multiplex PCR. Sequenced using an Illumina HiSeq 4000. TCR beta libraries were built with iRepertoire HTBI primers and Arm-PCR amplification of CDR3 regions. Before sequencing, the PCR products went through gel purification. The paper's data handling went like this. Across samples, approximately 68 TRBV and 13 to 15 TRBJ segments were identified and used for gene usage analysis of CDR3 amino acid clonotypes. COPE and FqMerger were used to merge filtered high-quality paired reads into contigs. Contigs were aligned with BLAST to IMGT TRBV, TRBD and TRBJ reference genes, and CDR3 was defined per IMGT. Highly expanded clones were defined as clonotypes with a frequency above 0.1%. Repertoire diversity was measured by Shannon entropy, and V-J evenness by the Gini coefficient. Public clonotypes were defined as clonotypes shared by more than one individual. TCRdb reprocessed the public reads (quality trimming at Q25 with fastp, clone calling with MiXCR) and kept in-frame beta chains. Rows merge per CDR3 protein into single entries with the most common DNA and genes. The V and J calls and clone size are TCRdb's, not the authors'. The table for this sample lists approximately 300,000 distinct CDR3 sequences; under 20% of them were counted only once. Around 37% of the sample is in the top ten clones.

In light of the paper, this sample's time point label describes: newly diagnosed GD, antithyroid drugs for less than 3 months. For both TCR sequencing and RNA sequencing, RNA was extracted from PBMCs in TRIzol. Graves' disease was diagnosed according to American Thyroid Association guidelines. Recruitment of patients was carried out at an endocrinology department in Xi'an, China. Each patient gave 7.5 to 10 milliliters of peripheral blood, collected in an EDTA anticoagulant tube. PBMCs were isolated by Ficoll Paque Plus density gradient separation without further T cell sorting. An Agilent 2100 Bioanalyzer and agarose gel were used to check RNA quality, and a NanoDrop 2000 was used to measure RNA concentration. The table lists this clonotype with many counts. It has no known antigen specificity. No base-level quality is on record; no much larger clone is a single base apart. The sample here was peripheral blood mononuclear cells (PBMCs), taken at new diagnosis, from a patient treated with antithyroid drugs. The source is a female donor with Graves disease.

The DNA sequence reads TGTGCCAGCAGTTTCGGAAGTAATGAAAAACTGTTTTTT. Translated, it gives CASSFGSNEKLFF. In this chain, TRBV2 is recombined with TRBJ1-4, with the D gene too uncertain to name. The CDR1 and CDR2 encoded by the germline V gene are SNHLY and FYNNEI. Between the V and J ends, shortened by 5 bases and 4 bases respectively, the junction contains 8 bases. CDR3 length: 13 amino acids, cysteine to phenylalanine. The entry retains the CDR3 DNA only, 39 bases that are in frame from base 1.